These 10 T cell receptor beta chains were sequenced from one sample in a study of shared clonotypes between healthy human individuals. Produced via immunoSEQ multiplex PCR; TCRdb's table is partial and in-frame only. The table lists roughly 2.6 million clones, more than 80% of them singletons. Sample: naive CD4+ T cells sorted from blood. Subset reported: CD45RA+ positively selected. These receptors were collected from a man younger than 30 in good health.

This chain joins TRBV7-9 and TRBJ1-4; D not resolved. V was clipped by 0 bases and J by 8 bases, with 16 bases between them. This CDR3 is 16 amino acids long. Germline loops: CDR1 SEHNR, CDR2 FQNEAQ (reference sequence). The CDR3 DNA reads TGTGCCAGCAGCTTAGCGCCGGGTAACCTCGGGGAAAAACTGTTTTTT. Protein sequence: CASSLAPGNLGEKLFF. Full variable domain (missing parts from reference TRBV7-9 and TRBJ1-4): DTGVSQNPRHKITKRGQNVTFRCDPISEHNRLYWYRQTLGQGPEFLTYFQNEAQLEKSRLLSDRFSAERPKGSFSTLEIQRTEQGDSAMYLCASSLAPGNLGEKLFFGSGTQLSVL.

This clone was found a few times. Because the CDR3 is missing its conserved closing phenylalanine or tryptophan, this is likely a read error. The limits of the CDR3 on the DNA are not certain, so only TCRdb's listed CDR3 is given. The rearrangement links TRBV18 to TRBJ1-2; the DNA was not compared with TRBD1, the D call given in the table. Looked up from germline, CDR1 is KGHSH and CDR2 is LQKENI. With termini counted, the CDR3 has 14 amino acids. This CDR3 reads CASSPENLPGQNFV.

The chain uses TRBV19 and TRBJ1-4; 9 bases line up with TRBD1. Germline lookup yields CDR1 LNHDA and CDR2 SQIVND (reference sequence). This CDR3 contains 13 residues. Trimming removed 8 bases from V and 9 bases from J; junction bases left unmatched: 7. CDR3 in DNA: TGTGCCAGTGTGGACAGGGGAGCGCAAAAACTGTTTTTT. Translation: CASVDRGAQKLFF. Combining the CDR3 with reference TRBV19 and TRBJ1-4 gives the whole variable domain DGGITQSPKYLFRKEGQNVTLSCEQNLNHDAMYWYRQDPGQGLRLIYYSQIVNDFQKGDIAEGYSVSREKKESFPLTVTSAQKNPTAFYLCASVDRGAQKLFFGSGTQLSVL.

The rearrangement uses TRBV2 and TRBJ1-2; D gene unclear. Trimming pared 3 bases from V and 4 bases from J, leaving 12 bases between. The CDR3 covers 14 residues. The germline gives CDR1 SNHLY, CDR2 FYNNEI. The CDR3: CASSDGNGPYGYTF. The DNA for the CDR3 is TGTGCCAGCAGTGACGGAAACGGGCCCTATGGCTACACCTTC.

The CDR3 protein is CASSKGTGGTDTQYF. Written as DNA, the CDR3 is TGTGCCAGCAGTAAGGGAACAGGGGGCACAGATACGCAGTATTTT. This chain connects TRBV6-5 to TRBJ2-3; TRBD1 matches 7 bases. The germline V gene encodes CDR1 MNHEY and CDR2 SVGAGI. J lost 1 base, V lost 5 bases, and 6 bases had no gene match. The CDR3 length is 15 residues.

This CDR3 reads CASSLGPLAGVHSTDTQYF. CDR3 nucleotide sequence: TGTGCCAGCAGCTTAGGTCCGCTAGCGGGGGTACATAGCACAGATACGCAGTATTTT. The V and J genes are TRBV7-9 and TRBJ2-3, with TRBD2 matching over 10 bases. Germline V CDR1 and CDR2: SEHNR, FQNEAQ (reference sequence). CDR3 length equals 19 residues. V lost 1 base to trimming and J lost 0 bases; unmatched junction nucleotides: 10. The complete variable domain, with remaining parts taken from reference TRBV7-9 and TRBJ2-3, reads DTGVSQNPRHKITKRGQNVTFRCDPISEHNRLYWYRQTLGQGPEFLTYFQNEAQLEKSRLLSDRFSAERPKGSFSTLEIQRTEQGDSAMYLCASSLGPLAGVHSTDTQYFGPGTRLTVL.

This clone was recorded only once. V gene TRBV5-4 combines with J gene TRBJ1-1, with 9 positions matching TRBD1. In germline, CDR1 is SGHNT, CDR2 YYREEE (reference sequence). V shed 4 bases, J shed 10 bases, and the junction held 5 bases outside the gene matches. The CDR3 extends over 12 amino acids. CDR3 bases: TGTGCCAGCAGCCCCGGGGGACAGGGAGCTTTCTTT. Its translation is CASSPGGQGAFF.

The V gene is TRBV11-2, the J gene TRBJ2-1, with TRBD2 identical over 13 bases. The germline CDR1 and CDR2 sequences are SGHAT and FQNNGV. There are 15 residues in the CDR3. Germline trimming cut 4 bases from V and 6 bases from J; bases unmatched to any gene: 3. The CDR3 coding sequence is TGTGCCAGCAGCTCCCGGACTAGCGGGGGCAATGAGCAGTTCTTC. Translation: CASSSRTSGGNEQFF.

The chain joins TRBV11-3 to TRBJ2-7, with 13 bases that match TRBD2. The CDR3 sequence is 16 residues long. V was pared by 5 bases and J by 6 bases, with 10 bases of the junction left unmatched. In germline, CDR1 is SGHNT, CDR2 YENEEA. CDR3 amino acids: CASSHRLAGGYSEQYF. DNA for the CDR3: TGTGCCAGCAGCCACCGACTAGCGGGAGGTTACAGCGAGCAGTACTTC. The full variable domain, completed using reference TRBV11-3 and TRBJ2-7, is EAGVVQSPRYKIIEKKQPVAFWCNPISGHNTLYWYLQNLGQGPELLIRYENEEAVDDSQLPKDRFSAERLKGVDSTLKIQPAELGDSAVYLCASSHRLAGGYSEQYFGPGTRLTVT.

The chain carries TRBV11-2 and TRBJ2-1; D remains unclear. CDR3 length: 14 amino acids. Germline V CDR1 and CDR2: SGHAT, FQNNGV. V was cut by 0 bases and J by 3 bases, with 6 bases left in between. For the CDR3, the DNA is TGTGCCAGCAGCTTAGATGCCCACTACAATGAGCAGTTCTTC. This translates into CASSLDAHYNEQFF.